The T cell receptor (beta chain) under discussion was sequenced for a study of CD8+ T cells in alopecia areata. The CDR3 covers 11 residues. Between the trimmed V and J ends, which lost 3 bases and 9 bases, there was a span of 12 bases. CDR1 is SQVTM and CDR2 is ANQGSEA in the germline V gene. This clone was recorded a few times. Its matching antigen is unknown. Extracted from the samples, RNA was reverse transcribed into cDNA to serve as the sequencing template. The method was immunoSEQ multiplex PCR; TCRdb's version includes in-frame clones alone and lacks a portion of them. The sample carries 40,000 to 50,000 clones, around 71% recorded once. Treatment: oral pan-JAK inhibitor, 5-10 mg twice daily. The study, taken as a whole, reports: Clarity of TCR sharing across patients fell short of that in mice, possibly HLA-related. Whether baseline CD8+ expansion is linked to response remains uncertain, given a single nonresponder.

The clonotype was recovered from a human donor with alopecia areata. Material: CD8+ T cells sorted from blood, obtained at week 4, from a patient treated with tofacitinib. The rearrangement joins TRBV29-1 to TRBJ2-7, with a weak D call TRBD2 (5 bases). Here the CDR3 DNA reads TGCAGCGTTGATGTCAGCGGCGCGCAGTACTTC. It codes for CSVDVSGAQYF.